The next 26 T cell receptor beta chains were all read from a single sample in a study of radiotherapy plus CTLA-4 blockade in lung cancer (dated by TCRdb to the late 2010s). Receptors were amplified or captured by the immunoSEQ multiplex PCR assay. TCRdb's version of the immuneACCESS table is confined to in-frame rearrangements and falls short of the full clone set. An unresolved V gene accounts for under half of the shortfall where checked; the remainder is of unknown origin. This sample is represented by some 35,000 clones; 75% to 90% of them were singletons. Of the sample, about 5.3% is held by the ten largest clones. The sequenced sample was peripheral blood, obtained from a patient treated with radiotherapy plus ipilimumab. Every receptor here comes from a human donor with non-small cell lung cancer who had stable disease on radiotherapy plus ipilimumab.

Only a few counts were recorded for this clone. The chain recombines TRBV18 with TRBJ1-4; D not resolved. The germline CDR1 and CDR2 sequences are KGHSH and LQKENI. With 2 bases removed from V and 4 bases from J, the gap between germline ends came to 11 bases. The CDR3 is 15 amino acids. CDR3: CASSPITARNEKLFF. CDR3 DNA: TGTGCCAGCTCACCAATCACAGCTCGTAATGAAAAACTGTTTTTT. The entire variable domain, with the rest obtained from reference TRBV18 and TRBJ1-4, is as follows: NAGVMQNPRHLVRRRGQEARLRCSPMKGHSHVYWYRQLPEEGLKFMVYLQKENIIDESGMPKERFSAEFPKEGPSILRIQQVVRGDSAAYFCASSPITARNEKLFFGSGTQLSVL.

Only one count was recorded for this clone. CDR3 in DNA: TGCGCCAGCAGCTTTACACAGGGAGCAGCTAGCTATGGCTACACCTTC. Protein sequence: CASSFTQGAASYGYTF. The chain uses TRBV5-1 and TRBJ1-2; D is possibly TRBD1 (6 bases). CDR3 size: 16 residues. Between the trimmed V and J ends, which lost 2 bases and 4 bases, there was a span of 18 bases. Germline CDR1 and CDR2: SGHRS and YFSETQ.

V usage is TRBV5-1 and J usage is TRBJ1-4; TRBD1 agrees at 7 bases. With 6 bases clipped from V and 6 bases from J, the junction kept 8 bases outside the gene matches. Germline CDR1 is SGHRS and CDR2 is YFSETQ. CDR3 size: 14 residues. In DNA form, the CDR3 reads TGCGCCAGCACCCCTCGACAGGGCGATGAAAAACTGTTTTTT. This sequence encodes CASTPRQGDEKLFF.

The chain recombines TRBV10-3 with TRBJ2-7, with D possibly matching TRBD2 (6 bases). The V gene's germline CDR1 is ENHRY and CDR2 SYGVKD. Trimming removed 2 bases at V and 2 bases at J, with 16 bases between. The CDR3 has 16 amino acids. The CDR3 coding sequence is TGTGCCATCAGTGAGATAGCGGCCCCAAGTCCCTACGAGCAGTACTTC. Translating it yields CAISEIAAPSPYEQYF.

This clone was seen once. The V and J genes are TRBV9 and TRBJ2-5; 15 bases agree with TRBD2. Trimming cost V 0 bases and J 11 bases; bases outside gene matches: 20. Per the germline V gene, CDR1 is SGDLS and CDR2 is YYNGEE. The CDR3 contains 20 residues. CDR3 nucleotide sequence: TGTGCCAGCAGCGTAGATTCCCTAGGACTAGCGGGAGGGCCCGGAGGGGAGCAGTACTTC. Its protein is CASSVDSLGLAGGPGGEQYF.

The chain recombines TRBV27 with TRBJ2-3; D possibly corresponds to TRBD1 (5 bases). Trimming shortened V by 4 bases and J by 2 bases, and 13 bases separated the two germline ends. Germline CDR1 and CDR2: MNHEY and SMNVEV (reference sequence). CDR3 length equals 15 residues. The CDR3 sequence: CASSSRQSNTDTQYF. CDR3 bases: TGTGCCAGCAGTTCCCGACAGAGTAACACAGATACGCAGTATTTT.

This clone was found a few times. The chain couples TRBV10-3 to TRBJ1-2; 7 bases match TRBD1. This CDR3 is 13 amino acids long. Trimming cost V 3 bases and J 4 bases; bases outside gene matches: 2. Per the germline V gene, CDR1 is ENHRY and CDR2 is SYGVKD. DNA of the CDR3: TGTGCCATCAGTGATGACAGGGCCTATGGCTACACCTTC. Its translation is CAISDDRAYGYTF.

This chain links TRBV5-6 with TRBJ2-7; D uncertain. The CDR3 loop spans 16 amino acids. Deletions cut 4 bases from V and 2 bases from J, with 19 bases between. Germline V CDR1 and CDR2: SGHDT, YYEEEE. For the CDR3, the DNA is TGTGCCAGCAGCCCCAGATCCTTGCGGAATACCTACGAGCAGTACTTC. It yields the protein CASSPRSLRNTYEQYF.

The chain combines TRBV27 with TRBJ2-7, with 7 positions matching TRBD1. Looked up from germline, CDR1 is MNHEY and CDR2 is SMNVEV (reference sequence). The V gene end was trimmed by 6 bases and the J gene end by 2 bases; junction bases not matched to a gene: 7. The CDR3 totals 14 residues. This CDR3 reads CASRLTGTAYEQYF. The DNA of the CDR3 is TGTGCCAGCAGGCTGACCGGGACAGCCTACGAGCAGTACTTC.

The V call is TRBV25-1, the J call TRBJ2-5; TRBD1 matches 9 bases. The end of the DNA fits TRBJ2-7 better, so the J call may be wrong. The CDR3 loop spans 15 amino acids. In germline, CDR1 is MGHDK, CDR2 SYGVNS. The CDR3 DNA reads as TGTGCCAGTCCGTTTGGGGACAGGGTGCCTTACGAGCAGTACTTC. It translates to CASPFGDRVPYEQYF.

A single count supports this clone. CDR3 sequence reads: CASSPTSALSYEQYF. In DNA form, the CDR3 reads TGTGCCAGCAGCCCCACTAGCGCTCTCTCCTACGAGCAGTACTTC. This rearrangement joins TRBV7-6 to TRBJ2-7; 7 nucleotides line up with TRBD2. This CDR3 has 15 amino acids. Trimming took 5 bases from V and 0 from J; bases not matched to a gene: 7. Germline CDR1 is SGHVS and CDR2 is FNYEAQ.

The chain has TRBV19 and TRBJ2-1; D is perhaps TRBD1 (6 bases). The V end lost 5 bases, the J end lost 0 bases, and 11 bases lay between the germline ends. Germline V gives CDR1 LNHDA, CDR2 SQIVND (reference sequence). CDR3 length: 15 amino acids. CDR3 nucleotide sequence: TGTGCCAGTAGTTCCAGGGGCCGCTCCTACAATGAGCAGTTCTTC. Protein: CASSSRGRSYNEQFF.

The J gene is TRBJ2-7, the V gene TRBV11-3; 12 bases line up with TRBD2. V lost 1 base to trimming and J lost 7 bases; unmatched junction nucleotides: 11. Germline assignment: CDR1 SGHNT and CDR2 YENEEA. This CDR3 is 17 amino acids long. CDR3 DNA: TGTGCCAGCAGCTTAGTGGCCCTAGCGGGAGGGCCTAGAGAGCAGTACTTC. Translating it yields CASSLVALAGGPREQYF.

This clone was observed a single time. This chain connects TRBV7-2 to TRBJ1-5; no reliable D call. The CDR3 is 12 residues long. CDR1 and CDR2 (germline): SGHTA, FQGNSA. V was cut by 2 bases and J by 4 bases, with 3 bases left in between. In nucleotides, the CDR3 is TGTGCCAGCAGCTTACCAAATCAGCCCCAGCATTTT. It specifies CASSLPNQPQHF.

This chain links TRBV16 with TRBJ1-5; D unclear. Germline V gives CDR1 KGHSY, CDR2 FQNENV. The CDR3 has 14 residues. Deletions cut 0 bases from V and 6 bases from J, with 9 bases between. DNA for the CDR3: TGTGCCAGCAGCCAATCTGGAGGGAGTCAGCCCCAGCATTTT. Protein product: CASSQSGGSQPQHF.

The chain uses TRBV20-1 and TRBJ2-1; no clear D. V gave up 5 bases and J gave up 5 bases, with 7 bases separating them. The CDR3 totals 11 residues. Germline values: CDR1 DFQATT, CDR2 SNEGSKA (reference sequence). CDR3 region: CSALADNEQFF. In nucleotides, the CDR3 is TGCAGTGCTCTGGCGGACAATGAGCAGTTCTTC.

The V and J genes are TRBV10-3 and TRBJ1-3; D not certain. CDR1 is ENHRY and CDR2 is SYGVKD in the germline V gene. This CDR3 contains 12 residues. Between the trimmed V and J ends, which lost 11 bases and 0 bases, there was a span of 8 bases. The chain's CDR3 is CALRSSGNTIYF. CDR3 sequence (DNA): TGTGCCCTACGGAGCTCTGGAAACACCATATATTTT.

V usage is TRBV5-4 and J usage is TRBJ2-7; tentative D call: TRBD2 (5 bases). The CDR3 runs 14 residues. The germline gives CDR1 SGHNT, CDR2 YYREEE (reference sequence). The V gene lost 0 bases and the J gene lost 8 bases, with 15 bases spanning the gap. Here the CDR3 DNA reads TGTGCCAGCAGCTTGGATCTCTTGGGAGCAAAGCAGTACTTC. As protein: CASSLDLLGAKQYF. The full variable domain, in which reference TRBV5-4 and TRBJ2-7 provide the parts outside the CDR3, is ETGVTQSPTHLIKTRGQQVTLRCSSQSGHNTVSWYQQALGQGPQFIFQYYREEENGRGNFPPRFSGLQFPNYSSELNVNALELDDSALYLCASSLDLLGAKQYFGPGTRLTVT.

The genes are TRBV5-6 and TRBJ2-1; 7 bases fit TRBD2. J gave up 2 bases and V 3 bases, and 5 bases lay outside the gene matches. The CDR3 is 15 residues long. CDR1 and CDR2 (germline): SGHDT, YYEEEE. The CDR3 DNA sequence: TGTGCCAGCAGCTGGGAGGGAGTCACCTACAATGAGCAGTTCTTC. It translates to CASSWEGVTYNEQFF.

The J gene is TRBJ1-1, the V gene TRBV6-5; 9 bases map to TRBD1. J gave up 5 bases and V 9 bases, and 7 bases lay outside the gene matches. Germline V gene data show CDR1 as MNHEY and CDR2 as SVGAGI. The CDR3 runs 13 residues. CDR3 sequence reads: CASFRQGGTEAFF. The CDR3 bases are TGTGCCAGTTTTCGACAGGGGGGTACTGAAGCTTTCTTT.

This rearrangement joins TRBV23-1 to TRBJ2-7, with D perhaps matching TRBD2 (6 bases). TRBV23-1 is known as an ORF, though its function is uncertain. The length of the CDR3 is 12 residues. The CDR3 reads CARGRGVYEQYF. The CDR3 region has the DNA TGCGCTAGAGGGCGGGGAGTCTACGAGCAGTACTTC.

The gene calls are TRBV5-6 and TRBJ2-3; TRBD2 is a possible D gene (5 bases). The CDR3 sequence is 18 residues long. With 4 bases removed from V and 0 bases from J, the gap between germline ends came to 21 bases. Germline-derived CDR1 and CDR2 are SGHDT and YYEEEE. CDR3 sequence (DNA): TGTGCCAGCAGCCGGTCGGGCCGGGAATGGAAAAGCACAGATACGCAGTATTTT. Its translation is CASSRSGREWKSTDTQYF.

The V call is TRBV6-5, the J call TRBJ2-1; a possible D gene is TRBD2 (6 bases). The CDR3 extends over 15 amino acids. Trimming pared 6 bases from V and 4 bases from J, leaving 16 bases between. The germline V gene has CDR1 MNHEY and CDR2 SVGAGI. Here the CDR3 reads CASSRLGRGYNEQFF. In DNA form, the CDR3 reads TGTGCCAGCAGCCGTCTGGGGCGGGGATACAATGAGCAGTTCTTC.

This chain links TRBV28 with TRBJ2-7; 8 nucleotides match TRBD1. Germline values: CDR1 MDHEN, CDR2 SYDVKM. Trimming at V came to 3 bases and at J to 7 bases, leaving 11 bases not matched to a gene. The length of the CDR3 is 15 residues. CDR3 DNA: TGTGCCAGCAGTTTGCGGACAGGGAGAGTTGGGGAGCAGTACTTC. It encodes CASSLRTGRVGEQYF.

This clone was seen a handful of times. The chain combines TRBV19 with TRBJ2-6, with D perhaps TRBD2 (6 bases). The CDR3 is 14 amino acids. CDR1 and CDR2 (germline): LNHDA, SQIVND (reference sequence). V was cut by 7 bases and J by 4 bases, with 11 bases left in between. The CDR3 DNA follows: TGTGCCAGTAATCCGGGAGCCGGGGCCAACGTCCTGACTTTC. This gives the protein CASNPGAGANVLTF.

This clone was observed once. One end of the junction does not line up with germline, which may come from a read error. The CDR3 bases are TGCGCCAGCAGCTTTCAGACTAGCGGTAACAATGGGCAGTTCTTC. Amino acid sequence: CASSFQTSGNNGQFF. The rearrangement links TRBV5-1 to TRBJ2-1; 9 nucleotides match TRBD2. The CDR3 totals 15 residues. Germline V gene lookup returns CDR1 SGHRS and CDR2 YFSETQ.